This passage covers 17 T cell receptor beta chains from one sample sequenced in a study of blood T cell repertoires in COVID-19. Here immunoSEQ multiplex PCR was the method, and the copy in TCRdb shows in-frame clones only, minus some. Of approximately 230,000 clones listed, 75% to 90% are singletons. The sample taken for sequencing was PBMCs or T cells enriched from blood (not recorded which). The receptors come from a woman aged 25-40 years who had recovered from COVID-19.

With regard to this clone: Different DNA sequences within this sample yield the same CDR3. The rearrangement uses TRBV15 and TRBJ2-7; D gene ambiguous. This CDR3 comprises 13 residues. From germline, CDR1 is LNHNV and CDR2 YYDKDF (reference sequence). Trimming took 0 bases from V and 4 from J, leaving 7 bases between them. The CDR3 region is CATSRDRGYEQYF. CDR3 nucleotides: TGTGCCACCAGCAGAGATCGAGGATACGAGCAGTACTTC.

This chain uses TRBV14 with TRBJ1-1, with TRBD1 as a possible D gene (5 bases). The germline gives CDR1 SGHDN, CDR2 FVKESK. Trimming left V 4 bases short and J 5 bases short, with 17 bases between. This CDR3 region has 15 residues. The CDR3 DNA reads as TGTGCCAGCAGCCCCGGGGGGGTAACGGCAACTGAAGCTTTCTTT. Its translation: CASSPGGVTATEAFF.

CDR3 region: CASSLAGVNTGELFF. The CDR3 DNA is TGTGCCAGCAGTTTGGCAGGGGTCAACACCGGGGAGCTGTTTTTT. This chain links TRBV28 with TRBJ2-2; tentative D call: TRBD1 (6 bases). V gave up 3 bases and J gave up 2 bases, with 10 bases separating them. Per germline, CDR1 MDHEN and CDR2 SYDVKM. The CDR3 is 15 amino acids.

This chain connects TRBV9 to TRBJ1-1; no definite D call. V lost 0 bases and J lost 11, with 11 bases in between. This CDR3 is 12 amino acids long. Germline-derived CDR1 and CDR2 are SGDLS and YYNGEE. As DNA, the CDR3 is TGTGCCAGCAGCGTAGATGGAGGGATCGCTTTCTTT. Translation: CASSVDGGIAFF.

In its sample, this clone was seen many times. This rearrangement joins TRBV6-2 or TRBV6-3 to TRBJ2-7; D may be TRBD2 (5 bases). Trimming cost V 2 bases and J 3 bases, with 14 bases left between them. The germline V gene encodes CDR1 MNHEY and CDR2 SVGEGT. This CDR3 has 15 residues. The CDR3 DNA is TGTGCCAGCAGTTACGTAGACTGGACTGACTACGAGCAGTACTTC. Amino acid sequence: CASSYVDWTDYEQYF.

This clone was counted between two and nine times. The chain couples TRBV25-1 to TRBJ2-1; the match to TRBD2 covers 9 bases. This CDR3 contains 14 residues. The ends lost 3 bases at V and 3 bases at J; junction bases unmatched: 0. The germline V gene encodes CDR1 MGHDK and CDR2 SYGVNS. CDR3 sequence reads: CASSDSGSYNEQFF. CDR3 nucleotides: TGTGCCAGCAGTGATAGCGGGAGCTACAATGAGCAGTTCTTC.

This chain connects TRBV29-1 to TRBJ1-1; 7 bases agree with TRBD1. CDR3 length equals 13 residues. V lost 7 bases and J lost 2; bases outside the gene matches: 7. Germline V gene lookup returns CDR1 SQVTM and CDR2 ANQGSEA. CDR3 in amino acids: CSASGQPNTEAFF. The CDR3 coding sequence is TGCAGCGCTTCGGGACAGCCCAACACTGAAGCTTTCTTT.

This chain links TRBV6-2 or TRBV6-3 with TRBJ1-1; D not certain. CDR1 MNHEY and CDR2 SVGEGT come from the germline V gene. The CDR3 is 14 residues long. The V end was cut by 6 bases, the J end by 5 bases, with 16 bases between. As DNA, the CDR3 is TGTGCCAGCAGCCTTCAGGCAGGAGGTACTGAAGCTTTCTTT. Protein: CASSLQAGGTEAFF.

The rearrangement joins TRBV30 to TRBJ2-2, with D perhaps matching TRBD2 (5 bases). This CDR3 comprises 14 residues. V was clipped by 0 bases and J by 4 bases, with 9 bases between them. Germline CDR1 and CDR2: GTSNPN and SVGIG (reference sequence). CDR3 region: CAWSVAAGTGELFF. The CDR3 bases are TGTGCCTGGAGTGTAGCTGCGGGCACCGGGGAGCTGTTTTTT. The variable domain in full, with the rest retrieved from reference TRBV30 and TRBJ2-2, is SQTIHQWPATLVQPVGSPLSLECTVEGTSNPNLYWYRQAAGRGLQLLFYSVGIGQISSEVPQNLSASRPQDRQFILSSKKLLLSDSGFYLCAWSVAAGTGELFFGEGSRLTVL.

This clone was counted a few times. CDR3 sequence: CASSPDRASDTQYF. DNA for the CDR3: TGTGCCAGCAGCCCAGACAGGGCATCAGATACGCAGTATTTT. This sequence joins TRBV7-3 and TRBJ2-3; 7 bases agree with TRBD1. V trimming: 5 bases; J trimming: 4 bases; junction bases outside the gene matches: 6. CDR3 length: 14 residues. Germline V CDR1 and CDR2: SGHTA, FQGTGA.

J is TRBJ1-1 and V is TRBV28; the D gene is possibly TRBD1 (6 bases). The CDR3 sequence is 15 residues long. Trimming took 10 bases from V and 4 from J, leaving 22 bases between them. Germline V gives CDR1 MDHEN, CDR2 SYDVKM. The CDR3 loop is CAISRTVFVGTEAFF. CDR3 nucleotide sequence: TGTGCCATATCGAGGACAGTTTTTGTAGGCACTGAAGCTTTCTTT. Full variable domain (remainder filled in from reference TRBV28 and TRBJ1-1): DVKVTQSSRYLVKRTGEKVFLECVQDMDHENMFWYRQDPGLGLRLIYFSYDVKMKEKGDIPEGYSVSREKKERFSLILESASTNQTSMYLCAISRTVFVGTEAFFGQGTRLTVV.

This chain connects TRBV5-6 to TRBJ2-7; TRBD1 agrees at 9 bases. Per the germline V gene, CDR1 is SGHDT and CDR2 is YYEEEE. The V and J ends lost 4 bases and 3 bases, in that order; junction bases with no gene match: 14. The CDR3 has 17 residues. The CDR3 DNA sequence: TGTGCCAGCAGCCTACAGGGGGCGGTAAGTTTGGGCTACGAGCAGTACTTC. Translating gives CASSLQGAVSLGYEQYF. The variable domain in full, with the rest retrieved from reference TRBV5-6 and TRBJ2-7, is DAGVTQSPTHLIKTRGQQVTLRCSPKSGHDTVSWYQQALGQGPQFIFQYYEEEERQRGNFPDRFSGHQFPNYSSELNVNALLLGDSALYLCASSLQGAVSLGYEQYFGPGTRLTVT.

The rearrangement joins TRBV19 to TRBJ2-7, with TRBD1 matching 11 bases. CDR1 is LNHDA and CDR2 is SQIVND in the germline V gene (reference sequence). This CDR3 is 15 amino acids long. Unmatched junction bases numbered 6, after V lost 6 bases and J lost 2 bases. CDR3: CASSIGTGGTYEQYF. CDR3 DNA sequence: TGTGCCAGTAGCATCGGGACAGGGGGAACCTACGAGCAGTACTTC.

This clone has more than one count but fewer than ten. V usage is TRBV19 and J usage is TRBJ1-1, with D possibly TRBD1 on 6 matching bases. The CDR3 runs 13 residues. The V gene lost 7 bases and the J gene lost 5 bases, with 14 bases spanning the gap. CDR1 and CDR2 (germline): LNHDA, SQIVND (reference sequence). Here the CDR3 DNA reads TGTGCCAGTACAACAGGGTGGCAAACTGAAGCTTTCTTT. Its translation: CASTTGWQTEAFF.

The chain joins TRBV27 to TRBJ2-5, with D possibly matching TRBD1 (5 bases). The CDR3 is made up of 15 amino acids. Per the germline V gene, CDR1 is MNHEY and CDR2 is SMNVEV (reference sequence). Trimming removed 1 base from V and 5 bases from J, with 14 bases in between. In DNA form, the CDR3 reads TGTGCCAGCAGTTTATTCCTAGGGGCTTGGGAGACCCAGTACTTC. Translating it yields CASSLFLGAWETQYF.

This clone showed up just a few times. The CDR3 protein is CASISGGGRTDTQYF. CDR3 nucleotides: TGTGCCAGTATCAGCGGGGGGGGGCGCACAGATACGCAGTATTTT. V is TRBV19 and J is TRBJ2-3; 10 bases map to TRBD2. Trimming at V came to 7 bases and at J to 1 base, leaving 5 bases not matched to a gene. Germline loops: CDR1 LNHDA, CDR2 SQIVND (reference sequence). The CDR3 runs 15 residues.

The chain combines TRBV18 with TRBJ1-1, with 8 nucleotides matching TRBD1. V lost 6 bases to trimming and J lost 6 bases; unmatched junction nucleotides: 18. Germline loops: CDR1 KGHSH, CDR2 LQKENI. The CDR3 loop spans 17 amino acids. The CDR3 DNA follows: TGTGCCAGCTCCCTTACCCCCGTGCGGACAGGGATGGCTGAAGCTTTCTTT. It specifies CASSLTPVRTGMAEAFF.